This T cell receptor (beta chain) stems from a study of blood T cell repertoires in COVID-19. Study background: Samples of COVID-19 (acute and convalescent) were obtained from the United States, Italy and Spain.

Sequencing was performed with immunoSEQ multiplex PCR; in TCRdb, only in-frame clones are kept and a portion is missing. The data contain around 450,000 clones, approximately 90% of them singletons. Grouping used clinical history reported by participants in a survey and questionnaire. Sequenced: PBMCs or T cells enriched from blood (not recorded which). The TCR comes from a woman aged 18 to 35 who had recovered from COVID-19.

The CDR3 coding sequence is TGTGCCAGCAGCCTCGGGACGGCAGGGGGGCAGTACTTC. This translates into CASSLGTAGGQYF. The gene calls are TRBV13 and TRBJ2-7; 7 nucleotides align to TRBD1. CDR3 length: 13 amino acids. Germline-derived CDR1 and CDR2 are PRHDT and FYEKMQ (reference sequence). Trimming at V came to 5 bases and at J to 9 bases, leaving 10 bases not matched to a gene.